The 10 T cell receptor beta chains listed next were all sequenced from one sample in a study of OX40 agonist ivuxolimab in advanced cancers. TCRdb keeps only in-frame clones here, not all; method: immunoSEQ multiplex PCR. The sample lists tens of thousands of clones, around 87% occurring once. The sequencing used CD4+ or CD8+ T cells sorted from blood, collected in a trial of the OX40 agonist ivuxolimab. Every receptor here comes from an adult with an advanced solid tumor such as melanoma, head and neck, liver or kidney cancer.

This CDR3 reads CATQLAGAAPDEQFF. The CDR3 DNA reads as TGTGCCACCCAACTAGCGGGAGCCGCACCCGATGAGCAGTTCTTC. The chain employs TRBV15 and TRBJ2-1, with 11 positions matching TRBD2. Germline V CDR1 and CDR2: LNHNV, YYDKDF (reference sequence). Trimming at V came to 8 bases and at J to 8 bases, leaving 11 bases not matched to a gene. The CDR3 totals 15 residues.

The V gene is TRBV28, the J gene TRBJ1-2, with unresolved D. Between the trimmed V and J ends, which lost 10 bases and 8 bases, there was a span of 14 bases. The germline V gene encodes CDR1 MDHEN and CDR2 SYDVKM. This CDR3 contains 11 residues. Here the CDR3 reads CATPHKSGYTF. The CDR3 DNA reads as TGTGCCACACCCCACAAGTCAGGCTACACCTTC.

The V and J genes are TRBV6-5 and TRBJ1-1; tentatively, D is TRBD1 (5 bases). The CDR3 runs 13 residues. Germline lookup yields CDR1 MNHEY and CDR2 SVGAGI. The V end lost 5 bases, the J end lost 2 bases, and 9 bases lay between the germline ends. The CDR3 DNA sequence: TGTGCCAGCAGTCGGGGGTTCAACACTGAAGCTTTCTTT. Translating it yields CASSRGFNTEAFF.

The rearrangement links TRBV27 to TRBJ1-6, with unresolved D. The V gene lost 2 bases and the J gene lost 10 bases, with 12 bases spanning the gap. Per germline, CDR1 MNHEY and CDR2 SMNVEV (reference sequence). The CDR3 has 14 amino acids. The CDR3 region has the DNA TGTGCCAGCAGTTTAGGAGGGCTACGGTCACCCCTCCACTTT. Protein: CASSLGGLRSPLHF.

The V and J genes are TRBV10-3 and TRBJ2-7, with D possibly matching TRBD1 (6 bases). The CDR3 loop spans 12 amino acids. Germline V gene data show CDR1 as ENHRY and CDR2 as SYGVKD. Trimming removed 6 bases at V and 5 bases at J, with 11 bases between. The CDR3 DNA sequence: TGTGCCATCAGGGACAGCCTGAACGAGCAGTACTTC. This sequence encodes CAIRDSLNEQYF.

CDR3 residues: CAISETAGRGSWEAFF. The CDR3 coding sequence is TGTGCCATCAGTGAGACCGCGGGGCGGGGTTCTTGGGAAGCTTTCTTT. The V call is TRBV10-3, the J call TRBJ1-1, with D possibly matching TRBD1 (5 bases). The V end was cut by 2 bases, the J end by 8 bases, with 21 bases between. This CDR3 is 16 amino acids long. In germline, CDR1 is ENHRY, CDR2 SYGVKD.

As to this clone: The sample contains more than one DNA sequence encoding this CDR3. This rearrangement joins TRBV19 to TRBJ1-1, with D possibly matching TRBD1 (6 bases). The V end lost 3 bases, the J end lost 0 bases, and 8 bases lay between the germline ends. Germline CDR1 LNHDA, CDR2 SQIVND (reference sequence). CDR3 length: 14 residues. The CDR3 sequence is CASSIGGMNTEAFF. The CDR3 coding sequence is TGTGCCAGTAGTATCGGGGGCATGAACACTGAAGCTTTCTTT.

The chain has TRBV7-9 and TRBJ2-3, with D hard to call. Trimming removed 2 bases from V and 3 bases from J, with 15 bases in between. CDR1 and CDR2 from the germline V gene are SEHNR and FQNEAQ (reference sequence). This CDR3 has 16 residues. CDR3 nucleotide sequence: TGTGCCAGCAGCTTAACCGACATCGGGCGGACAGATACGCAGTATTTT. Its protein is CASSLTDIGRTDTQYF.

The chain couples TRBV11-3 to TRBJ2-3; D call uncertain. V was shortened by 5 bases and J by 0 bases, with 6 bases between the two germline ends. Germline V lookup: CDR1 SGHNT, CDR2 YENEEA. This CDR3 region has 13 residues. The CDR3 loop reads CASSHGSTDTQYF. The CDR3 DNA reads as TGTGCCAGCAGCCACGGTAGCACAGATACGCAGTATTTT.

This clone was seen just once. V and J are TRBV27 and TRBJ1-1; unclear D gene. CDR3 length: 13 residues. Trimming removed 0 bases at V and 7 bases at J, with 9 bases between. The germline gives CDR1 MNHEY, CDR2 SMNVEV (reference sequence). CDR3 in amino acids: CASSLSTPFEAFF. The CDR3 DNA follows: TGTGCCAGCAGTTTATCGACCCCCTTTGAAGCTTTCTTT.